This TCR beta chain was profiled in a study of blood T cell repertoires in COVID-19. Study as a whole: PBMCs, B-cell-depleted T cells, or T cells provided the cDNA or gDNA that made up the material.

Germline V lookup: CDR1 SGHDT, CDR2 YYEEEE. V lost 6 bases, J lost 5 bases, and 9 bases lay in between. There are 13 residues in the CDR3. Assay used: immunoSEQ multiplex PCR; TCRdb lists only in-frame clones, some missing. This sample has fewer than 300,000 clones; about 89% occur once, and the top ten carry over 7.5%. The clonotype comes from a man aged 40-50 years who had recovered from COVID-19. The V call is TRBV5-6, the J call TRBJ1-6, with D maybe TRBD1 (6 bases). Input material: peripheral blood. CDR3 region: CASNRENNSPLHF. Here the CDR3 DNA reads TGTGCCAGCAACAGGGAGAATAATTCACCCCTCCACTTT.